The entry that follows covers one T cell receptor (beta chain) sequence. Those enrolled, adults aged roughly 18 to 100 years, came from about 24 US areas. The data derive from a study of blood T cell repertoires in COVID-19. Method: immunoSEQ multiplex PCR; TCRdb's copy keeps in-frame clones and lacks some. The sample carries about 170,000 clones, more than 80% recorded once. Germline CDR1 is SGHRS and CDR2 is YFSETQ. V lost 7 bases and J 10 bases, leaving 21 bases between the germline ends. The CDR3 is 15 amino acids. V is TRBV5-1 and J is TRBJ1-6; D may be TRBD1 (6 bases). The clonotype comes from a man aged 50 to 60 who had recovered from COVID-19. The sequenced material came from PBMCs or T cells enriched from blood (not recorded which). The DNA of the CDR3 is TGCGCCAGCCGACCGGACGGGGGGCAGAGGTCACCCCTCCACTTT. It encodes CASRPDGGQRSPLHF.